This passage covers 20 T cell receptor beta chains from one sample sequenced in a study of blood T cells in healthy people across ages. Then a second PCR, running roughly 6 to 12 cycles, was carried out with a sample-barcoded 5' primer and a J-beta primer mix. MiXCR, run by TCRdb on the 5' RACE reads, gives a single entry per CDR3 protein. This table holds roughly 650,000 distinct CDR3 sequences, less than 40% found once. Sequencing was performed on blood. These receptors were obtained from a woman aged 80 or over in good health.

This clonotype was detected many times. The genes are TRBV7-8 and TRBJ2-7; 8 bases are a match to TRBD1. CDR1 is SGHVS and CDR2 is FQNEAQ in the germline V gene. Germline trimming cut 5 bases from V and 3 bases from J; bases unmatched to any gene: 9. The CDR3 runs to 15 residues. This CDR3 reads CASSETWGQVYEQYF. The CDR3 nucleotides are TGTGCCAGCAGCGAAACATGGGGACAGGTCTACGAGCAGTACTTC.

About this clonotype: The junction shows a germline mismatch at one end, possibly a read error. V is TRBV5-1 and J is TRBJ1-2, with 9 nucleotides matching TRBD1. The CDR3 length is 16 residues. Germline assignment: CDR1 SGHRS and CDR2 YFSETQ. The CDR3 DNA follows: TGCGCCAACAGCTTGGATGGACAGGGGAGGGCCTATGGCTACACCTTC. This sequence encodes CANSLDGQGRAYGYTF.

This clonotype was found many times. V gene TRBV20-1 combines with J gene TRBJ2-7, with 12 bases lining up with TRBD2. Germline CDR1 DFQATT, CDR2 SNEGSKA (reference sequence). The trim removed 4 bases at V and 7 bases at J, leaving 5 bases unmatched. CDR3 length: 13 residues. The CDR3 coding sequence is TGCAGTGCTACCAGACTAGCGGGGGCAGAGCAGTACTTC. Encoded protein: CSATRLAGAEQYF.

This clonotype was detected ten times or more. This rearrangement joins TRBV9 to TRBJ2-1; TRBD2 aligns across 12 bases. The germline V gene encodes CDR1 SGDLS and CDR2 YYNGEE. With 5 bases clipped from V and 5 bases from J, the junction kept 5 bases outside the gene matches. The CDR3 has 15 amino acids. The CDR3 reads CASSWTSGDHNEQFF. In nucleotides, the CDR3 is TGTGCCAGCAGTTGGACTAGCGGGGACCACAATGAGCAGTTCTTC.

This clonotype was recorded at least ten times. This chain links TRBV12-3 or TRBV12-4 with TRBJ1-5; 9 bases are a match to TRBD1. The CDR3 has 14 residues. The V segment lost 5 bases and the J segment 7 bases; nucleotides outside the gene matches: 6. Here the CDR3 reads CASSVQGANQPQHF. In DNA, the CDR3 is TGTGCCAGCAGTGTACAGGGGGCGAACCAGCCCCAGCATTTT.

With regard to this clonotype: This may stem from a read error, because a much larger clone lies one nucleotide away. The chain combines TRBV20-1 with TRBJ2-3; D possibly corresponds to TRBD1 (6 bases). This CDR3 has 13 residues. Per germline, CDR1 DFQATT and CDR2 SNEGSKA (reference sequence). V lost 6 bases to trimming and J lost 0 bases, with 10 bases between them. The CDR3 nucleotides read TGCAGTGCCTTGGACAGTAGCACAGATACGCAGTATTTT. Its protein product is CSALDSSTDTQYF.

This clonotype has ten or more counts. This chain joins TRBV19 and TRBJ1-2, with TRBD1 identical over 8 bases. The CDR3 sequence is 15 residues long. Trimming removed 5 bases from V and 8 bases from J; junction bases left unmatched: 13. Germline lookup yields CDR1 LNHDA and CDR2 SQIVND (reference sequence). The CDR3 DNA reads TGTGCCAGTAGTCTTACGCAGGGGGCGCGCCGGGGCTACACCTTC. It is translated as CASSLTQGARRGYTF. The variable domain in full, with the rest retrieved from reference TRBV19 and TRBJ1-2, is DGGITQSPKYLFRKEGQNVTLSCEQNLNHDAMYWYRQDPGQGLRLIYYSQIVNDFQKGDIAEGYSVSREKKESFPLTVTSAQKNPTAFYLCASSLTQGARRGYTFGSGTRLTVV.

The chain uses TRBV27 and TRBJ1-2; tentatively, D is TRBD1 (5 bases). Germline V gene lookup returns CDR1 MNHEY and CDR2 SMNVEV (reference sequence). The V end lost 7 bases, the J end lost 8 bases, and 23 bases lay between the germline ends. The CDR3 extends over 15 amino acids. As DNA, the CDR3 is TGTGCCAGCACCGAACGGGCGGGGCGGCCGGGGGGCTACACCTTC. Translated, it gives CASTERAGRPGGYTF.

This rearrangement joins TRBV2 to TRBJ2-7, with D possibly being TRBD1 (5 bases). Per the germline V gene, CDR1 is SNHLY and CDR2 is FYNNEI. The CDR3 spans 13 residues. The V and J ends lost 2 bases and 2 bases respectively, with 7 bases between them. The chain's CDR3 is CASSEQGTYEQYF. The CDR3 bases are TGTGCCAGCAGTGAACAGGGTACCTACGAGCAGTACTTC. The variable domain in full, completed from reference TRBV2 and TRBJ2-7, reads EPEVTQTPSHQVTQMGQEVILRCVPISNHLYFYWYRQILGQKVEFLVSFYNNEISEKSEIFDDQFSVERPDGSNFTLKIRSTKLEDSAMYFCASSEQGTYEQYFGPGTRLTVT.

This clonotype was counted a few times. This chain links TRBV18 with TRBJ1-2; D ambiguous. This CDR3 has 13 amino acids. The V end lost 1 base, the J end lost 5 bases, and 8 bases lay between the germline ends. Germline values: CDR1 KGHSH, CDR2 LQKENI. The CDR3 nucleotides read TGTGCCAGCTCACCACTCGACGATTATGGCTACACCTTC. Translating gives CASSPLDDYGYTF. Full variable domain (outside the CDR3, taken from reference TRBV18 and TRBJ1-2): NAGVMQNPRHLVRRRGQEARLRCSPMKGHSHVYWYRQLPEEGLKFMVYLQKENIIDESGMPKERFSAEFPKEGPSILRIQQVVRGDSAAYFCASSPLDDYGYTFGSGTRLTVV.

The sample holds many counts of this clonotype. The chain uses TRBV6-6 and TRBJ2-7; D gene ambiguous. CDR3 length: 15 amino acids. Trimming removed 5 bases from V and 2 bases from J, with 16 bases in between. The germline V gene encodes CDR1 MNHNY and CDR2 SVGAGI (reference sequence). CDR3 loop: CASSNDPGSAYEQYF. The CDR3 region has the DNA TGTGCCAGCAGTAACGATCCGGGTTCCGCCTACGAGCAGTACTTC.

This clonotype was counted ten times or more. This sequence joins TRBV2 and TRBJ1-2; 9 bases match TRBD1. Germline V gives CDR1 SNHLY, CDR2 FYNNEI. V lost 5 bases and J lost 8; bases outside the gene matches: 9. The CDR3 is made up of 14 amino acids. In DNA, the CDR3 is TGTGCCAGCAGTCAATTACAGGGGGCAGAGGGCTACACCTTC. It yields the protein CASSQLQGAEGYTF.

CDR3 region: CASSRGPAGGYGYTF. Written as DNA, the CDR3 is TGTGCCAGCAGCCGGGGACCCGCGGGGGGCTATGGCTACACCTTC. The chain carries TRBV6-5 and TRBJ1-2, with D possibly being TRBD1 (5 bases). V lost 6 bases and J lost 4, with 18 bases in between. Germline CDR1 MNHEY, CDR2 SVGAGI. The CDR3 extends over 15 amino acids.

A single count supports this clonotype. This may stem from a read error, because a much larger clone lies one nucleotide away. The V call is TRBV29-1, the J call TRBJ2-1; possible D gene TRBD1, 6 bases. TRBJ2-7 explains the end of the DNA better; the J call may be wrong. The germline CDR1 and CDR2 sequences are SQVTM and ANQGSEA. The CDR3 is made up of 16 amino acids. The CDR3 here is CSVIIGQRSSYNEQYF. The CDR3 DNA sequence: TGCAGCGTTATAATCGGACAGCGGAGCTCCTACAATGAGCAGTACTTC.

The V call is TRBV21-1, the J call TRBJ2-3; the table's D call TRBD1 went unverified against the DNA. TRBV21-1 is recorded as a pseudogene. CDR3 length: 14 amino acids. The CDR3 region has the DNA TGTGCCAGCAGCAAAATGGGACAGACAGATACGCAGTATTTT. It encodes CASSKMGQTDTQYF.

This chain links TRBV7-9 with TRBJ1-1; no firm D call. The CDR3 contains 15 residues. Between the trimmed V and J ends, which lost 1 base and 3 bases, there was a span of 12 bases. Germline CDR1 is SEHNR and CDR2 is FQNEAQ (reference sequence). The CDR3, as DNA: TGTGCCAGCAGCTTAGTAAGTTTTGGGGACACTGAAGCTTTCTTT. It specifies CASSLVSFGDTEAFF. The full variable domain, completed using reference TRBV7-9 and TRBJ1-1, is DTGVSQNPRHKITKRGQNVTFRCDPISEHNRLYWYRQTLGQGPEFLTYFQNEAQLEKSRLLSDRFSAERPKGSFSTLEIQRTEQGDSAMYLCASSLVSFGDTEAFFGQGTRLTVV.

This clonotype was seen only a few times. This chain joins TRBV12-3 or TRBV12-4 and TRBJ2-1; the D is unclear. Trimming took 4 bases from V and 5 from J, leaving 15 bases between them. CDR3 size: 15 residues. CDR3 sequence: CASSSGSSGHNEQFF. CDR3 bases: TGTGCCAGCAGTTCGGGTTCCTCCGGCCACAATGAGCAGTTCTTC.

Turning to this clonotype: One end of the junction does not line up with germline, which may come from a read error. V usage is TRBV7-9 and J usage is TRBJ1-1, with 8 bases matching TRBD1. This CDR3 spans 14 amino acids. Germline loops: CDR1 SEHNR, CDR2 FQNEAQ (reference sequence). CDR3 sequence reads: CASRGQATNTEAFF. CDR3 DNA: TGTGCCAGCAGGGGACAGGCGACGAACACTGAGGCTTTCTTT. Filled out from reference TRBV7-9 and TRBJ1-1, the complete variable domain reads DTGVSQNPRHKITKRGQNVTFRCDPISEHNRLYWYRQTLGQGPEFLTYFQNEAQLEKSRLLSDRFSAERPKGSFSTLEIQRTEQGDSAMYLCASRGQATNTEAFFGQGTRLTVV.

This clonotype showed up many times. This could be a read error, since a much larger clone is one nucleotide away. The rearrangement links TRBV10-3 to TRBJ2-3; 10 positions agree with TRBD1. CDR1 and CDR2 (germline): ENHRY, SYGVKD. V gave up 8 bases and J gave up 0 bases; unmatched junction bases: 8. This CDR3 comprises 16 residues. DNA for the CDR3: TGTGCCATCGGTGCGGGACAGGGGTCCAGCACAGATACGCAGTATTTT. Residues: CAIGAGQGSSTDTQYF.

Of note for this clonotype: A single base separates this from a much larger clone, so it may be a read error. This chain links TRBV5-1 with TRBJ2-4; the D gene is possibly TRBD1 (5 bases). Per germline, CDR1 SGHRS and CDR2 YFSETQ. The ends were cut back, 0 bases at V and 6 bases at J, with 16 bases in the middle. The CDR3 spans 16 residues. The CDR3 DNA reads TGCGCCAGCAGCTTGGGCCTCCCAGGGCCAGGAAACATTCAGTACTTC. It specifies CASSLGLPGPGNIQYF.